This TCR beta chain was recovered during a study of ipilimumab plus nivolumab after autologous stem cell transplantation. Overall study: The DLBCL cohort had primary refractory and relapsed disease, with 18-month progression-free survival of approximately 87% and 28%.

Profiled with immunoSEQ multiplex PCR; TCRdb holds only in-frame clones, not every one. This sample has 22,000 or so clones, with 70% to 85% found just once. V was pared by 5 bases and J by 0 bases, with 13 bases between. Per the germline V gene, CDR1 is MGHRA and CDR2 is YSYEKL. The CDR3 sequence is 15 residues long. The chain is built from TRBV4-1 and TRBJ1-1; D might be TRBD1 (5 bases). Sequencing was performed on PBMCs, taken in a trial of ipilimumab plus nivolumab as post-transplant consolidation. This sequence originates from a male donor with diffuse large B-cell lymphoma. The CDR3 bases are TGCGCCAGCAGCTATTTTGGGGGTTTGAACACTGAAGCTTTCTTT. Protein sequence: CASSYFGGLNTEAFF.